A single sample gave rise to the 2 T cell receptor beta chains below, sequenced in a study of CD8 T cells in ankylosing spondylitis. MiXCR was run by TCRdb on the 5' RACE reads, yielding one entry per CDR3 protein. The repertoire holds about 340,000 distinct CDR3 sequences, with about 14% as singletons. The sequencing sample was made of blood, either unsorted or a sorted T cell fraction (not recorded which). The receptors come from a male donor with ankylosing spondylitis or in good health (not recorded which).

V gene TRBV20-1 combines with J gene TRBJ1-3, with TRBD1 as a possible D gene (5 bases). Germline-derived CDR1 and CDR2 are DFQATT and SNEGSKA (reference sequence). Trimming left V 0 bases short and J 0 bases short, with 9 bases between. This CDR3 comprises 15 residues. This chain's CDR3 is CSARDEGNSGNTIYF. The DNA for the CDR3 is TGCAGTGCTAGAGATGAGGGGAACTCTGGAAACACCATATATTTT.

This chain links TRBV11-3 with TRBJ2-2; TRBD2 is a possible D gene (6 bases). The CDR3 covers 15 residues. Per germline, CDR1 SGHNT and CDR2 YENEEA. The V end lost 5 bases, the J end lost 0 bases, and 10 bases lay between the germline ends. In DNA form, the CDR3 reads TGTGCCAGCAGCCAAGGGACTTCGAACACCGGGGAGCTGTTTTTT. It specifies CASSQGTSNTGELFF.